This T cell receptor beta chain was retrieved from a study of blood T cell repertoires in COVID-19. Study overall: Material from acute and convalescent COVID-19 was sourced from the United States, Italy and Spain. In each case, the material was cDNA or gDNA derived from T cells, B-cell-depleted T cells, or PBMCs.

Per the study methods: Using reference gene primer amplification, nucleated cell counts were estimated. The assay was immunoSEQ multiplex PCR, and TCRdb's table has in-frame clones only and misses some. The V and J calls and clone size come from that table; D and trimming were worked out from the DNA. The sample has fewer than 350,000 clones, under 90% seen once. Source material: peripheral blood. This TCR came from a woman aged 55-75 years with active or convalescent COVID-19.

CDR3 in amino acids: CASSIRLSLQETQYF. CDR3 nucleotides: TGTGCCAGTAGTATCCGGTTATCCCTCCAAGAGACCCAGTACTTC. The chain carries TRBV19 and TRBJ2-5, with no clear D. The length of the CDR3 is 15 residues. Germline V gene sequence: CDR1 LNHDA, CDR2 SQIVND (reference sequence). V gave up 3 bases and J gave up 1 base, with 12 bases separating them.